This T cell receptor beta chain was recorded in a study of post-analysis software for immune sequencing data. Study-wide background: Relapsing-remitting, secondary progressive and progressive-relapsing multiple sclerosis courses were included.

Libraries were made from TCR beta cDNA, and they carried unique molecular identifiers. When about 0.95 to 10 million T cells were used, they gave about 550,000 cDNA molecules. One entry per CDR3 protein, called by TCRdb with MiXCR from the PCR reads. Among about 190,000 distinct CDR3 sequences, 29% were seen once, and the ten largest hold 3% to 3.5%. CDR1 SGHRS and CDR2 YFSETQ come from the germline V gene. The CDR3 sequence is 16 residues long. The V gene end was trimmed by 3 bases and the J gene end by 4 bases; junction bases not matched to a gene: 10. Whole-study results and caveats: Patients with multiple sclerosis recorded significantly lower normalized Chao1 diversity than controls, the study found. Compared with controls, patients had more of five TRBV segments, including TRBV5-6, TRBV5-1 and TRBV20-1. Samples from one preparation batch, clustered by F measure, grouped strongly together.

Notes on this clonotype: No antigen is known for it.

Sample: blood. The receptor comes from a girl aged 2 to 17 with multiple sclerosis. The chain joins TRBV5-1 to TRBJ2-3, with 8 positions matching TRBD1. CDR3 residues: CASSSRQGSTADTQYF. The CDR3 DNA is TGCGCCAGCAGCTCCCGACAGGGGAGTACCGCAGATACGCAGTATTTT.